Each of the 20 T cell receptor beta chains below was sequenced from the same sample in a study of HIV-infected patients and healthy controls. Via MiXCR, TCRdb re-called the 5' RACE reads, giving one row per CDR3 protein. The profile covers about 64,000 distinct CDR3 sequences, with 15% to 20% appearing a single time and about 1.5% taken by the ten largest. Sequencing was done on a sample of CD4+ T cells from blood. The receptors originated from a human donor in good health.

This clonotype appeared many times. This sequence joins TRBV18 and TRBJ1-3, with D possibly TRBD1 on 5 matching bases. This CDR3 has 16 amino acids. Trimming left V 0 bases short and J 2 bases short, with 11 bases between. The germline V gene has CDR1 KGHSH and CDR2 LQKENI. In DNA, the CDR3 is TGTGCCAGCTCACCACCGCAGGGCTTGGCTGGAAACACCATATATTTT. Encoded protein: CASSPPQGLAGNTIYF. The full variable domain, completed using reference TRBV18 and TRBJ1-3, is NAGVMQNPRHLVRRRGQEARLRCSPMKGHSHVYWYRQLPEEGLKFMVYLQKENIIDESGMPKERFSAEFPKEGPSILRIQQVVRGDSAAYFCASSPPQGLAGNTIYFGEGSWLTVV.

There are a few counts of this clonotype. The chain joins TRBV2 to TRBJ2-3; 12 bases agree with TRBD1. Germline CDR1 SNHLY, CDR2 FYNNEI. The J segment lost 5 bases and the V segment lost 6 bases, leaving 12 bases of the junction unmatched. The length of the CDR3 is 17 residues. The CDR3 here is CASSPNPGQGAGDTQYF. CDR3 coding DNA: TGTGCCAGCAGCCCGAATCCGGGACAGGGGGCTGGAGATACGCAGTATTTT.

This clonotype was observed a few times. The rearrangement uses TRBV21-1 and TRBJ2-1; TRBD1 reflects the table's D call only, with no check against the DNA. TRBV21-1 is labeled a pseudogene. The length of the CDR3 is 18 residues. The CDR3 bases are TGTGCCAGCAGCAAAACCTCAGGCGGCGGGGCGGGGGTCAATGAGCAGTTCTTC. Its protein is CASSKTSGGGAGVNEQFF.

This clonotype has ten or more counts. V and J are TRBV20-1 and TRBJ2-5; D not certain. CDR1 and CDR2 from the germline V gene are DFQATT and SNEGSKA (reference sequence). Trimming pared 5 bases from V and 4 bases from J, leaving 14 bases between. There are 13 residues in the CDR3. CDR3 bases: TGCAGTGCTCGCCCCGTGACTTTAGAGACCCAGTACTTC. Residues: CSARPVTLETQYF.

The rearrangement links TRBV19 to TRBJ1-5; TRBD1 matches 7 bases. The CDR3 loop spans 13 amino acids. After removal of 6 bases from V and 4 bases from J, the junction contained 3 bases not matched to a gene. The germline V gene has CDR1 LNHDA and CDR2 SQIVND (reference sequence). The CDR3 bases are TGTGCCAGTAGCGGGACAGTTAATCAGCCCCAGCATTTT. Amino acids: CASSGTVNQPQHF.

Of note for this clonotype: Since a much larger clone is just one base distant, this may be a read error. The chain uses TRBV10-1 and TRBJ2-1, with 9 nucleotides matching TRBD2. V dropped 3 bases and J dropped 7; count of bases not matched to a gene: 7. The germline V gene has CDR1 WNHNN and CDR2 SYGVQD (reference sequence). The CDR3 length is 15 residues. The CDR3 DNA reads as TGCGCCAGCAGTGACTTCGGAGCGGGAGGTAATGAGCAGTTCTTC. Encoded protein: CASSDFGAGGNEQFF.

In its sample, this clonotype was seen many times. The chain couples TRBV10-2 to TRBJ2-7; 9 bases fit TRBD1. CDR1 WSHSY and CDR2 SAAADI come from the germline V gene. V shed 2 bases and J 4 bases; nucleotides not matched to a gene: 0. The CDR3 is 13 amino acids. CDR3 sequence reads: CASSEGQGYEQYF. The DNA for the CDR3 is TGCGCCAGCAGTGAGGGACAGGGGTACGAGCAGTACTTC.

This clonotype occurred a few times. The chain recombines TRBV20-1 with TRBJ2-1; 11 nucleotides agree with TRBD2. CDR3 length: 16 residues. Germline loops: CDR1 DFQATT, CDR2 SNEGSKA (reference sequence). V was clipped by 0 bases and J by 5 bases; unmatched bases: 6. This chain's CDR3 is CSAREGPSGGNNEQFF. CDR3 nucleotide sequence: TGCAGTGCTAGAGAAGGGCCTAGCGGGGGGAACAATGAGCAGTTCTTC.

The gene calls are TRBV7-9 and TRBJ1-5, with 10 bases that match TRBD1. Germline assignment: CDR1 SEHNR and CDR2 FQNEAQ (reference sequence). This CDR3 spans 15 amino acids. Trimming at V came to 4 bases and at J to 4 bases, leaving 4 bases not matched to a gene. The CDR3 spells CASSSGTGANQPQHF. CDR3 DNA sequence: TGTGCCAGCAGCTCCGGGACAGGGGCAAATCAGCCCCAGCATTTT.

This clonotype was seen only a few times. This chain links TRBV5-1 with TRBJ2-1; D may be TRBD1 (6 bases). The V gene's germline CDR1 is SGHRS and CDR2 YFSETQ. Trimming cost V 4 bases and J 3 bases, with 14 bases left between them. The CDR3 is made up of 15 amino acids. The CDR3 is CASSGTGLHYNEQFF. The CDR3 coding sequence is TGCGCCAGCAGCGGAACAGGGCTCCACTACAATGAGCAGTTCTTC.

The gene calls are TRBV4-2 and TRBJ2-1; D perhaps matches TRBD2 (6 bases). Trimming pared 0 bases from V and 4 bases from J, leaving 10 bases between. This CDR3 is 15 amino acids long. CDR1 LGHNA and CDR2 YNFKEQ come from the germline V gene. The CDR3 region has the DNA TGTGCCAGCAGCCAAGACCCGGGGGAGTACAATGAGCAGTTCTTC. Amino acids: CASSQDPGEYNEQFF.

This clonotype was counted between two and nine times. The rearrangement uses TRBV3-1 and TRBJ2-5; 10 bases are a match to TRBD1. Germline loops: CDR1 LGHDT, CDR2 YNNKEL (reference sequence). V lost 0 bases, J lost 8 bases, and 6 bases stayed unmatched. This CDR3 comprises 15 residues. The CDR3 sequence: CASSQDRGQGITQYF. The CDR3 DNA is TGTGCCAGCAGCCAAGATAGGGGACAGGGGATTACCCAGTACTTC.

This clonotype was recorded many times. This chain uses TRBV29-1 with TRBJ1-1; D gene uncertain. Germline V gene lookup returns CDR1 SQVTM and CDR2 ANQGSEA. The CDR3 length is 10 residues. Deletions cut 7 bases from V and 0 bases from J, with 3 bases between. The CDR3 protein is CSGLNTEAFF. CDR3 in DNA: TGCAGCGGCCTGAACACTGAAGCTTTCTTT.

The rearrangement uses TRBV6-5 and TRBJ1-1; 7 positions agree with TRBD1. Looked up from germline, CDR1 is MNHEY and CDR2 is SVGAGI. The length of the CDR3 is 15 residues. The trim removed 1 base at V and 1 base at J, leaving 3 bases unmatched. CDR3 nucleotides: TGTGCCAGCAGTTACTGGGACAGCTGGAACACTGAAGCTTTCTTT. Translating gives CASSYWDSWNTEAFF.

This clonotype was seen repeatedly, ten times or more. The chain couples TRBV6-1 to TRBJ1-1; D is undetermined. The germline V gene has CDR1 MNHNS and CDR2 SASEGT. This CDR3 is built from 14 residues. Trimming removed 1 base from V and 5 bases from J, with 11 bases in between. CDR3 bases: TGTGCCAGCAGTGAAGGTCTCAAGGTAACTGAAGCTTTCTTT. It translates to CASSEGLKVTEAFF.

In nucleotides, the CDR3 is TGCGCCAGCAGCTTAAATCCCGCAGGGGGTTGGAACTACGAGCAGTACTTC. This codes for CASSLNPAGGWNYEQYF. This chain links TRBV5-1 with TRBJ2-7; 7 nucleotides line up with TRBD1. V lost 2 bases and J lost 3; bases outside the gene matches: 14. The V gene's germline CDR1 is SGHRS and CDR2 YFSETQ. The length of the CDR3 is 17 residues. Full variable domain (rest looked up from reference TRBV5-1 and TRBJ2-7): KAGVTQTPRYLIKTRGQQVTLSCSPISGHRSVSWYQQTPGQGLQFLFEYFSETQRNKGNFPGRFSGRQFSNSRSEMNVSTLELGDSALYLCASSLNPAGGWNYEQYFGPGTRLTVT.

The J gene is TRBJ2-2, the V gene TRBV21-1. TRBV21-1 is a known pseudogene. The CDR3 has 14 residues. The chain's CDR3 is CASSLNPYTGELFF. In nucleotides, the CDR3 is TGTGCCAGCAGCCTAAACCCGTACACCGGGGAGCTGTTTTTT.

Details on this clonotype: Being one base from a much bigger clone, this may be a read error. CDR3 in DNA: TGTGCCTGCAGTTACTCACAGGGAGGGACCCTCGAGCAGTACTTC. Protein: CACSYSQGGTLEQYF. V and J are TRBV6-5 and TRBJ2-7; D possibly corresponds to TRBD2 (7 bases). Germline assignment: CDR1 MNHEY and CDR2 SVGAGI. The CDR3 is 15 residues long.

This clonotype was detected ten times or more. This chain uses TRBV20-1 with TRBJ1-1; a weak D match, TRBD1 (5 bases). Between the trimmed V and J ends, which lost 6 bases and 3 bases, there was a span of 17 bases. CDR3 size: 14 residues. Germline V gene lookup returns CDR1 DFQATT and CDR2 SNEGSKA (reference sequence). CDR3 amino acids: CSALGLGGDTEAFF. CDR3 DNA sequence: TGCAGTGCCTTAGGTCTTGGGGGGGACACTGAAGCTTTCTTT.

The J gene is TRBJ2-7, the V gene TRBV7-6; a possible D gene is TRBD1 (6 bases). Trimming stripped 5 bases from V and 5 bases from J, with 16 bases between. CDR1 SGHVS and CDR2 FNYEAQ come from the germline V gene. The CDR3 runs 14 residues. The CDR3 DNA reads as TGTGCCAGCAGCCAGACAGGCTATGGGGACGAGCAGTACTTC. It yields the protein CASSQTGYGDEQYF. Full variable domain (remainder filled in from reference TRBV7-6 and TRBJ2-7): GAGVSQSPRYKVTKRGQDVALRCDPISGHVSLYWYRQALGQGPEFLTYFNYEAQQDKSGLPNDRFSAERPEGSISTLTIQRTEQRDSAMYRCASSQTGYGDEQYFGPGTRLTVT.